This T cell receptor (beta chain) is drawn from a study of cytomegalovirus exposure and HLA in healthy donors. V was pared by 3 bases and J by 3 bases, with 12 bases between. Germline V gene data show CDR1 as MGHRA and CDR2 as YSYEKL. The CDR3 runs 15 residues. The PCR was carried out with 60 Vbeta primers and 13 Jbeta primers. Libraries were prepared by immunoSEQ multiplex PCR; TCRdb keeps only in-frame clonotypes and omits some of them. The sample carries hundreds of thousands of clones, approximately 80% recorded once. Sequencing used PBMCs. This receptor was identified in a boy younger than 10 in good health and CMV-seronegative. V is TRBV4-1 and J is TRBJ1-5, with D unclear. CDR3 nucleotides: TGCGCCAGCAGCCACCAAGGCGGGCCCAATCAGCCCCAGCATTTT. It is translated as CASSHQGGPNQPQHF.